This paragraph covers one T cell receptor (beta chain) sequence. Treatment indicated: around 19 received Ad26.COV2.S at low or high dose, single or two shots; five or six received placebo; per-sample allocation not given. Specimens were obtained on day 63 following the first vaccine or placebo injection. This specimen belongs to a study of Ad26.COV2.S vaccination and SARS-CoV-2 variants. This table comes from immunoSEQ multiplex PCR, and its TCRdb copy is limited to in-frame clones, with some not included. The data contain about 350,000 clones, around nine tenths of them singletons. The specimen comprised peripheral blood, sampled in a trial of Ad26.COV2.S vaccine versus placebo. This receptor was obtained from a person aged 18-65 years who received the Ad26.COV2.S COVID-19 vaccine or a placebo.

CDR3 sequence (DNA): TGTGCCAGCAGCCCCCAGACAGGGGGATACAATGAGCAGTTCTTC. It translates to CASSPQTGGYNEQFF. This chain uses TRBV5-4 with TRBJ2-1, with TRBD1 matching over 9 bases. V was clipped by 4 bases and J by 4 bases; unmatched bases: 6. Germline values: CDR1 SGHNT, CDR2 YYREEE (reference sequence). This CDR3 region has 15 residues.